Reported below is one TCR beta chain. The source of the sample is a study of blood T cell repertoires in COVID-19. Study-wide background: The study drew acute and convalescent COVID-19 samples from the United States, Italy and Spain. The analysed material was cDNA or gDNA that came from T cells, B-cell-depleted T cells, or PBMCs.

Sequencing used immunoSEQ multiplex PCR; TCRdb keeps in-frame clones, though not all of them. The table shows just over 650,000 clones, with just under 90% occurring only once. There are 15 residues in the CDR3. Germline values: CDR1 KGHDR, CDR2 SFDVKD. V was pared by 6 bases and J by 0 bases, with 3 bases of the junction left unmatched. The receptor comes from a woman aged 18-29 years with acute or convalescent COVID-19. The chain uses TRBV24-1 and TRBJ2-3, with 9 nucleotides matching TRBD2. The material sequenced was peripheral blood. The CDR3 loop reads CATSLAGTSTDTQYF. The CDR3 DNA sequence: TGTGCCACCAGTCTAGCGGGGACGAGCACAGATACGCAGTATTTT.